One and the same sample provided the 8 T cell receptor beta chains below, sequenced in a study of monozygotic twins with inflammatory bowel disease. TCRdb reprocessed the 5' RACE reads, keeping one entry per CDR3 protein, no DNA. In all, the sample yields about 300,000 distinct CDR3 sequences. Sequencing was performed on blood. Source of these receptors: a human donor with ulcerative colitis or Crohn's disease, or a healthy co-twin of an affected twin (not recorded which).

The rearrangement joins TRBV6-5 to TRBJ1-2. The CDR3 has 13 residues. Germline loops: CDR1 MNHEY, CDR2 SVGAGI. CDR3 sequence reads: CASSYGRGYGYTF.

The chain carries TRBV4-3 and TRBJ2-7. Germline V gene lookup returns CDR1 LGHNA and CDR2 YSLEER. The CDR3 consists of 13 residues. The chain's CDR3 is CASSQDSSYEQYF.

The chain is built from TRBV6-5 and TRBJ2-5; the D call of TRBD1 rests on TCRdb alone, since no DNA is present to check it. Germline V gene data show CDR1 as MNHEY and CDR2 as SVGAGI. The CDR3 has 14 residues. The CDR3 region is CASSYVTGGATQYF.

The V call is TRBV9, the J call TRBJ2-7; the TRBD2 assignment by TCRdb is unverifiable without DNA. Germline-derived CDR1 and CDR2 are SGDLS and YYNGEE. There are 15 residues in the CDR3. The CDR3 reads CASSKGLAGQNEQYF.

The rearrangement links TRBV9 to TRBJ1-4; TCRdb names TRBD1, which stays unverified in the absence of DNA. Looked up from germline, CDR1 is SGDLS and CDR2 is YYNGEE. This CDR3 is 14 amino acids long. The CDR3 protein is CASSSLPETTGLFF.

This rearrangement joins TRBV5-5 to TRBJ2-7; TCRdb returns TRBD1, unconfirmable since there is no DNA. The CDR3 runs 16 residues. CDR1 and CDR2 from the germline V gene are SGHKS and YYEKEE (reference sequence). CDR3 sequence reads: CASSPRQAGLGREQYF.

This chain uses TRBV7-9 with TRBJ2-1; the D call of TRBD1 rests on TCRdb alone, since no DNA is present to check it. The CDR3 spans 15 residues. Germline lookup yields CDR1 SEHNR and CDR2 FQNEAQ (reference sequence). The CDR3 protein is CASSLTHQGAGEQFF.

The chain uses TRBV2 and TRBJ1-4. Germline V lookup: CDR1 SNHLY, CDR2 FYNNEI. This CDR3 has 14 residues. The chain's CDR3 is CASIWGGANEKLFF.